Below, 13 T cell receptor beta chains from the same sample are listed, as sequenced in a study of type 1 and type 2 diabetes patients. Amplification started from genomic DNA. Amplification of the beta chain CDR3 used 30 forward and 13 reverse multiplex primers. TCRdb reprocessed the multiplex PCR reads with MiXCR, giving one entry per CDR3 protein. The repertoire holds 270,000 or so distinct CDR3 sequences, with roughly 50% as singletons. Specimen: peripheral blood mononuclear cells (PBMCs). The receptors derive from a man aged 18 to 35 with type 2 diabetes.

V usage is TRBV9 and J usage is TRBJ2-5; maybe TRBD2 (7 bases). Between the trimmed V and J ends, which lost 5 bases and 4 bases, there was a span of 9 bases. This CDR3 is 12 amino acids long. From germline, CDR1 is SGDLS and CDR2 YYNGEE. The CDR3 DNA follows: TGTGCCAGCAGTAGGGGGGGAGAGACCCAGTACTTC. Translation gives CASSRGGETQYF.

The chain recombines TRBV29-1 with TRBJ2-7; tentative D call: TRBD2 (7 bases). The V gene's germline CDR1 is SQVTM and CDR2 ANQGSEA. The CDR3 sequence is 12 residues long. The CDR3 bases are TGCGGGGGGGCAGATAGCTCCTACGAGCAGTACTTC. Its translation: CGGADSSYEQYF.

The chain couples TRBV4-1 to TRBJ1-5; D might be TRBD1 (5 bases). The length of the CDR3 is 15 residues. Trimming left V 11 bases short and J 3 bases short, with 20 bases between. CDR1 is MGHRA and CDR2 is YSYEKL in the germline V gene. The DNA of the CDR3 is TGCGCCTCCGGGGCATTCGGCATATACAATCAGCCCCAGCATTTT. Protein product: CASGAFGIYNQPQHF.

The CDR3 reads CASSSKGGETQYF. CDR3 DNA: TGTGCCAGCAGCTCAAAGGGGGGGGAGACCCAGTACTTC. The V and J genes are TRBV11-3 and TRBJ2-5; D perhaps matches TRBD2 (7 bases). Germline V gene data show CDR1 as SGHNT and CDR2 as YENEEA. CDR3 length: 13 amino acids. Trimming cost V 4 bases and J 5 bases, with 11 bases left between them.

With respect to this clonotype: Being one base from a much bigger clone, this may be a read error. J is TRBJ2-5 and V is TRBV2, with 7 positions matching TRBD2. Per germline, CDR1 SNHLY and CDR2 FYNNEI. The CDR3 consists of 15 residues. The CDR3 DNA is TGTGCCAGCGGTGAAGTAAGCGGGACCCAAGAGACCCAGTACTTC. Its protein product is CASGEVSGTQETQYF.

This clonotype appeared a few times. V usage is TRBV20-1 and J usage is TRBJ2-7, with D maybe TRBD1 (5 bases). The germline V gene encodes CDR1 DFQATT and CDR2 SNEGSKA (reference sequence). This CDR3 contains 15 residues. V lost 6 bases and J 3 bases, leaving 21 bases between the germline ends. CDR3 in amino acids: CSASPQTEPHYEQYF. CDR3 bases: TGCAGTGCCAGTCCGCAGACAGAACCACACTACGAGCAGTACTTC.

The V gene is TRBV6-2 or TRBV6-3, the J gene TRBJ2-7; 10 positions agree with TRBD1. The CDR3 spans 15 residues. Unmatched junction bases numbered 5, after V lost 4 bases and J lost 2 bases. Per the germline V gene, CDR1 is MNHEY and CDR2 is SVGEGT. The CDR3 DNA follows: TGTGCCAGCAGTTTCACCGGGACAGGGGCCTACGAGCAGTACTTC. Amino acids: CASSFTGTGAYEQYF.

This chain connects TRBV9 to TRBJ2-3; D is possibly TRBD1 (5 bases). CDR3 length: 14 amino acids. Germline CDR1 SGDLS, CDR2 YYNGEE. The germline V and J ends were trimmed by 0 bases and 6 bases, with 11 bases remaining between them. This CDR3 reads CASSVGPGSDTQYF. As DNA, the CDR3 is TGTGCCAGCAGCGTAGGTCCAGGGTCTGATACGCAGTATTTT.

As to this clonotype: This may arise from a read error, as a much more abundant clone is one base away. This chain links TRBV2 with TRBJ2-7, with unresolved D. The CDR3 is 11 residues long. Germline loops: CDR1 SNHLY, CDR2 FYNNEI. The V and J ends lost 0 bases and 3 bases respectively, with 0 bases between them. CDR3 nucleotides: TGTGCCAGCAGTGAAGCCTACGAGCAGTACTTC. This translates into CASSEAYEQYF.

The chain carries TRBV6-1 and TRBJ2-2; perhaps D is TRBD1 or TRBD2 (7 bases each). Per germline, CDR1 MNHNS and CDR2 SASEGT. The V gene lost 6 bases and the J gene lost 6 bases, with 11 bases spanning the gap. The CDR3 covers 13 residues. The CDR3 DNA follows: TGTGCCAGCAGGGCAGGGGGGGCCGGGGAGCTGTTTTTT. Protein: CASRAGGAGELFF.

The chain recombines TRBV3-1 with TRBJ2-1; TRBD2 matches at 8 bases. There are 15 residues in the CDR3. Germline CDR1 and CDR2: LGHDT and YNNKEL (reference sequence). With 1 base clipped from V and 7 bases from J, the junction kept 6 bases outside the gene matches. The CDR3: CASSQAGGLVNEQFF. The CDR3 DNA follows: TGTGCCAGCAGCCAAGCGGGGGGGCTCGTAAATGAGCAGTTCTTC.

At least ten counts were recorded for this clonotype. CDR3 residues: CASRLGTEAFF. CDR3 DNA sequence: TGTGCCAGTCGGTTGGGCACTGAAGCTTTCTTT. The J gene is TRBJ1-1, the V gene TRBV19, with D hard to call. CDR1 and CDR2 (germline): LNHDA, SQIVND (reference sequence). This CDR3 region has 11 residues. V dropped 8 bases and J dropped 4 bases, with 8 bases sitting between them.

J is TRBJ2-2 and V is TRBV7-6; a possible D gene is TRBD2 (6 bases). Germline values: CDR1 SGHVS, CDR2 FNYEAQ. V dropped 3 bases and J dropped 2 bases, with 13 bases sitting between them. CDR3 length: 16 residues. The CDR3 loop reads CASSFYGGANTGELFF. CDR3 sequence (DNA): TGTGCCAGCAGCTTTTACGGGGGTGCTAACACCGGGGAGCTGTTTTTT.